This T cell receptor (beta chain) was captured in a study of cytomegalovirus exposure and HLA in healthy donors. This clone has just one count. What it binds is not known. Findings and limits, study-wide: It was reportedly the case that the classifier diagnosed cytomegalovirus status with high specificity and sensitivity.

The primer mix had 60 Vbeta and 13 Jbeta primers. Only in-frame clones appear in the TCRdb table, and some are missing; sequencing was by immunoSEQ multiplex PCR. This sample yields about 140,000 clones, of which around four fifths are seen a single time; over 1.5% belongs to the top ten. The clonotype originates from a man aged 40-49 years in good health and CMV-seronegative. Sequencing used PBMCs.

For the CDR3, the DNA is TGCGCCAGCAGCCAAGACCCCAGCGGCCACACCTACGAGCAGTACTTC. Its protein is CASSQDPSGHTYEQYF. The genes are TRBV4-3 and TRBJ2-7, with a tentative D call TRBD2 (5 bases). CDR3 length: 16 residues. Germline lookup yields CDR1 LGHNA and CDR2 YSLEER. Trimming shortened V by 0 bases and J by 2 bases, and 14 bases separated the two germline ends.